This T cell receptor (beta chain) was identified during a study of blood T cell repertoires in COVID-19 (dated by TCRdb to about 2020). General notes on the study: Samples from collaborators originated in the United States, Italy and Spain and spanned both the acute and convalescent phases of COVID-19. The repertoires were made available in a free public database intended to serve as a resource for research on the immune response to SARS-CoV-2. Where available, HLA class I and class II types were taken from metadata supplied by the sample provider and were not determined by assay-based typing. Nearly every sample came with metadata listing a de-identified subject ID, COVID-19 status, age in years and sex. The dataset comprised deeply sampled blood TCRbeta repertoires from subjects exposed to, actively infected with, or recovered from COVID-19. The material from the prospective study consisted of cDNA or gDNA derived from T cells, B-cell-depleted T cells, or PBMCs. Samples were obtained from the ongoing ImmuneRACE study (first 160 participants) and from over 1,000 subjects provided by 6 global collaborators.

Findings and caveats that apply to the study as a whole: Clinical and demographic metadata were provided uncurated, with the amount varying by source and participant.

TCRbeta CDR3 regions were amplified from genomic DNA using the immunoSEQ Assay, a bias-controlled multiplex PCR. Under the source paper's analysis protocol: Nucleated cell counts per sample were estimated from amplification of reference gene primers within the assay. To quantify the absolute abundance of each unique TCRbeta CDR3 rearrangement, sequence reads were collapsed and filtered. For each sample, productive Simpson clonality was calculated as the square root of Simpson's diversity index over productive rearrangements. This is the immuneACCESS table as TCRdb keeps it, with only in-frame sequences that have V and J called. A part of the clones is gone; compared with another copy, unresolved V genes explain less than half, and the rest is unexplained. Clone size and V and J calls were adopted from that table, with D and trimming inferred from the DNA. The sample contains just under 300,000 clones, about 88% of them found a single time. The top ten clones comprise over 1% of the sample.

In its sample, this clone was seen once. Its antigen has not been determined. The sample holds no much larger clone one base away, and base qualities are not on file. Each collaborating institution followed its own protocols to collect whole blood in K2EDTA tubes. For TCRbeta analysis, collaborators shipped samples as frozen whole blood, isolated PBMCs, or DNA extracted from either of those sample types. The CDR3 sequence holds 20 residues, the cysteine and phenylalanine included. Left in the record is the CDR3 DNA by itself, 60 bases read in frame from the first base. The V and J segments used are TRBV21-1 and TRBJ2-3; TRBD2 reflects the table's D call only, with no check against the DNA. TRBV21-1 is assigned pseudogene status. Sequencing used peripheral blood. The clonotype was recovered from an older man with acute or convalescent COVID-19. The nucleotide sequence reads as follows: TGTGCCAGCAGCAAAGAGGTAGAACAGGAGGGGACTTTGGGCACAGATACGCAGTATTTT. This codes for CASSKEVEQEGTLGTDTQYF.